The subject of this entry is one T cell receptor beta chain. Antigen: not known. The data belong to a study of OX40 agonist ivuxolimab in advanced cancers. Study summary: Prior anti-PD-1, anti-PD-L1 or anti-CTLA-4 therapy did not bar entry, and about 40% had some.

Trimming removed 5 bases at V and 5 bases at J, with 16 bases between. This CDR3 comprises 15 residues. Germline lookup yields CDR1 SEHNR and CDR2 FQNEAQ (reference sequence). General observations from the study: Averaging showed that CD8+ T cells had more expanded clones than CD4+ did. Nonresponders, in some cases, also had low normalized T-cell clonal expansion.

Repertoires were generated with immunoSEQ multiplex PCR, while TCRdb's copy carries only in-frame clones and drops some. Among approximately 77,000 clones listed, over 80% were seen once. The V and J genes are TRBV7-9 and TRBJ2-1; D remains ambiguous. Sequencing used CD4+ or CD8+ T cells sorted from blood, obtained in a trial of the OX40 agonist ivuxolimab. This clonotype was obtained from an adult with an advanced solid tumor such as melanoma, head and neck, liver or kidney cancer. CDR3 amino acids: CASSPDLPGDNEQFF. The CDR3 DNA reads as TGTGCCAGCAGCCCTGACCTACCCGGCGACAATGAGCAGTTCTTC.